These 3 T cell receptor beta chains came from one sample sequenced in a study of Ad26.COV2.S vaccination and SARS-CoV-2 variants. Regarding treatment: some 19 received Ad26.COV2.S at low or high dose, single or two shots; about 5 received placebo; per-sample allocation not given. The samples were gathered on day 63 after the first injection of vaccine or placebo. The assay was immunoSEQ multiplex PCR, and TCRdb's table has in-frame clones only and misses some. The data hold about 220,000 clones, with 85% to 90% observed a single time. The sequences come from peripheral blood, collected in a trial of Ad26.COV2.S vaccine versus placebo. The source of these receptors is a person between 18 and 60 years old who received the Ad26.COV2.S COVID-19 vaccine or a placebo.

The rearrangement uses TRBV7-2 and TRBJ1-5; TRBD1 matches 7 bases. This CDR3 comprises 13 residues. In germline, CDR1 is SGHTA, CDR2 FQGNSA. Trimming cost V 7 bases and J 6 bases; bases outside gene matches: 6. The CDR3, as DNA: TGTGCCAGCACGTCGGACAGGAGTCAGCCCCAGCATTTT. Its protein is CASTSDRSQPQHF.

The J gene is TRBJ1-1, the V gene TRBV13; TRBD1 matches at 8 bases. V lost 5 bases and J lost 11; bases outside the gene matches: 7. This CDR3 comprises 12 residues. Looked up from germline, CDR1 is PRHDT and CDR2 is FYEKMQ (reference sequence). CDR3 in amino acids: CASSPRTGKAFF. Written as DNA, the CDR3 is TGTGCCAGCAGCCCAAGGACAGGGAAGGCTTTCTTT. Drawing the rest from reference TRBV13 and TRBJ1-1, the complete variable domain is AAGVIQSPRHLIKEKRETATLKCYPIPRHDTVYWYQQGPGQDPQFLISFYEKMQSDKGSIPDRFSAQQFSDYHSELNMSSLELGDSALYFCASSPRTGKAFFGQGTRLTVV.

This chain uses TRBV3-1 (or the pseudogene TRBV3-2) with TRBJ2-7; D possibly corresponds to TRBD1 (6 bases). Deletions cut 1 base from V and 1 base from J, with 8 bases between. The germline CDR1 and CDR2 sequences are LGHDT and YNNKEL (reference sequence). The CDR3 length is 14 residues. The CDR3, as DNA: TGTGCCAGCAGCCAAGGGACAGTTTCCTACGAGCAGTACTTC. The encoded protein is CASSQGTVSYEQYF.